A selection of T cell receptor beta chains follows, all from one sample in a study of synovial regulatory T cells in juvenile arthritis. Some clones are missing from TCRdb's copy, which holds only in-frame ones; the method was immunoSEQ multiplex PCR. This sample's table has 10,000 or so clones. The sample taken for sequencing was Treg cells from blood. The receptors originated from a donor younger than 35 with juvenile idiopathic arthritis. Each CDR3 is given with its conserved first and last residue.

J gene | V gene | CDR3 length | CDR3 protein
TRBJ2-3 | TRBV4-1 | 20 | CASSQDRGLAGGASTDTQYF
TRBJ1-2 | TRBV19 | 13 | CASKGQGTYGYTF
TRBJ2-1 | TRBV7-2 | 16 | CASSPLAGFSYNEQFF
TRBJ2-5 | TRBV27 | 12 | CASRGGAETQYF
TRBJ2-6 | TRBV29-1 | 13 | CSVQGSGANVLTF
TRBJ2-5 | TRBV10-3 | 14 | CAISAQGLGETQYF
TRBJ1-2 | TRBV21-1 | 13 | CASSKGTGYGYTF
TRBJ1-2 | TRBV7-6 | 15 | CASSSRWGANYGYTF
TRBJ2-5 | TRBV18 | 15 | CASSPPRPIEETQYF
TRBJ2-1 | TRBV12-5 | 12 | CASGQGLDEQFF
TRBJ2-7 | TRBV6-6 | 15 | CASPRPPAGWYEQYF
TRBJ1-2 | TRBV5-1 | 14 | CASSWGGGAKGYTF
TRBJ1-3 | TRBV11-2 | 14 | CASSSLFPGNTIYF
TRBJ1-2 | TRBV19 | 15 | CASSTEGRAFYGYTF
TRBJ1-5 | TRBV19 | 12 | CASSTANQPQHF
TRBJ2-7 | TRBV15 | 16 | CATSRAQAGHLYEQYF
TRBJ1-4 | TRBV19 | 17 | CASSILTGYPTNEKLFF
TRBJ2-7 | TRBV18 | 13 | CASSPLEFYEQYF
TRBJ1-3 | TRBV4-1 | 15 | CASSRAWGSSNTIYF
TRBJ2-7 | TRBV19 | 12 | CASSPEGYEQYF
TRBJ2-7 | TRBV19 | 14 | CASSFLGQSGEQYF
TRBJ1-1 | TRBV19 | 12 | CASSMGRFEAFF
TRBJ2-7 | TRBV19 | 15 | CASSPGTGGSYEQYF
TRBJ2-7 | TRBV5-4 | 15 | CASSSGLAGAYEQYF
TRBJ2-1 | TRBV19 | 17 | CASSDGLSRVSYNEQFF
TRBJ1-6 | TRBV7-8 | 16 | CASSLALTGSNSPLHF
TRBJ1-3 | TRBV29-1 | 16 | CSVDKRTGASGNTIYF
TRBJ2-1 | TRBV6-6 | 16 | CASSYSKAGGPHEQFF